What follows is one TCR beta chain and its context. Many counts were recorded for this clonotype. Its antigen specificity is not known. No base-level quality is on record; no much larger clone is a single base apart. These data originate in a study of neurological immune-mediated disorders (dated by TCRdb to the late 2010s). About the study as a whole: The study compared peripheral blood TCR-beta repertoires of HTLV-I-associated myelopathy (HAM/TSP) patients, multiple sclerosis patients and healthy controls using UMI-based sequencing. The 85 to 110 TCR-beta libraries included longitudinal samples, technical triplicates and paired sorted CD4+ and CD8+ T-cell subsets alongside PBMC samples. Of the approximately 70 subjects in the cohort, some 15 were HAM/TSP patients, 34 were multiple sclerosis patients, and about 20 were healthy controls. Broad study findings and their caveats: TCR clonal expansion was greatest in HAM/TSP patients and smallest in MS patients, who ranked below even healthy controls. Expanded clones from different subjects shared no identical CDR3 amino acid sequences, which suggests that TCR-beta repertoires were private in all groups.

Blood bank volunteers in Maryland, USA served as the healthy controls. For unsorted PBMC libraries, 2 million PBMCs were used after storage in RNAlater at -80 degrees C until RNA extraction. PBMCs were separated from peripheral blood using Ficoll-Hypaque density gradient centrifugation and then cryopreserved in liquid nitrogen. cDNA synthesis used template-switch 5'RACE with a primer carrying a 10-nucleotide random unique molecular identifier tagging each TCR transcript. Every sequencing run covered 15-18 subjects and yielded more than 180 million TCR-beta sequences. The RNeasy kit was used for extraction of total RNA. The KAPA Real-time Library Amplification kit was used to amplify TCR-beta VDJ regions with primers targeting the TCR constant region and the 5'RACE anchor. Sample indexes and Illumina adaptors were added in a first PCR, and a second PCR then increased library yield. After Ampure bead purification, the roughly 650 bp TCR product was size-selected on a 2% E-gel SizeSelection system. Before pooling, library quality was checked on a Bioanalyzer, concentration was measured with Qubit, and libraries were quantified with the Kapa Library Quantification kit. An Illumina HiSeq 2500 sequenced the libraries paired-end 2 x 150 bp. To increase sequence diversity, about 25-31% phiX was spiked into each library pool. The study's processing was this. The UMI-based MiGEC pipeline processed quality-filtered reads and removed over 75% of raw TCR sequences during error correction. VDJ genes were aligned to IMGT germline references, and clonotypes were defined by unique CDR3 amino acid sequence plus V-J genes. Clonal expansion, Shannon diversity and CDR3 relatedness were evaluated with VDJtools (CalcPairwiseDistances, ClusterSamples), while phylogenetic trees were built in CLCbio workbench. A clone was classed as expanded if it had 8 or more unique UMIs, a cutoff based on coefficient-of-variation modelling across technical triplicates. The raw public data were reprocessed by TCRdb itself: fastp quality trimming at Q25, MiXCR clonotype calling, in-frame beta chains only. Each CDR3 protein appears once, grouped with its most common genes and DNA. It is TCRdb's table, rather than the study itself, that gives the V and J calls and clone size. For this sample the table gives approximately 77,000 distinct CDR3 sequences, of which about 9.5% were detected only once. The biggest ten clones account for about 1.7% of the sample.

For CDR1 and CDR2, the germline V gene lists SGDLS and YYNGEE. The CDR3 runs 12 amino acids, cysteine and phenylalanine included. Here the CDR3 DNA is all that survives: 36 bases in frame from base 1. At the junction V is shortened by 0 bases and J by 4 bases, with 4 bases in between. The source of this sequence is a man aged 50-59 years in good health. Sample: PBMCs. The rearrangement combines TRBV9 with TRBJ2-5; no D gene call is confident. The CDR3 region: CASSVVVETQYF. The sequenced DNA: TGTGCCAGCAGCGTAGTGGTAGAGACCCAGTACTTC.